Each of the 24 T cell receptor beta chains below was sequenced from the same sample in a study of shared clonotypes between healthy human individuals. Naive CD8 cells lacked CD45RO and underwent positive selection for CCR7, leaving out terminally differentiated effector memory CD45RA+ cells. The repertoire was sequenced with immunoSEQ multiplex PCR; TCRdb's copy has only in-frame clones and lacks some. The sample comprises about 820,000 clones, 80% to 95% of which are singletons, and around 24% rests with the top ten. The sequencing sample was made of naive CD8+ T cells sorted from blood. The source is a man between 25 and 39 years old in good health.

The chain joins TRBV5-5 to TRBJ2-7, with D possibly called TRBD1 or TRBD2 (5 bases each). Trimming cost V 4 bases and J 0 bases, with 14 bases left between them. CDR3 length: 15 residues. Germline V CDR1 and CDR2: SGHKS, YYEKEE (reference sequence). CDR3 protein: CASSLFREYSYEQYF. CDR3 coding DNA: TGTGCCAGCAGCCTGTTCAGGGAGTACTCCTACGAGCAGTACTTC. Looking up the rest from reference TRBV5-5 and TRBJ2-7 gives the full variable domain: DAGVTQSPTHLIKTRGQQVTLRCSPISGHKSVSWYQQVLGQGPQFIFQYYEKEERGRGNFPDRFSARQFPNYSSELNVNALLLGDSALYLCASSLFREYSYEQYFGPGTRLTVT.

Comments on this clone: Additional DNA sequences in this sample encode the identical CDR3. The V gene is TRBV30, the J gene TRBJ2-1; 10 bases agree with TRBD2. The V gene's germline CDR1 is GTSNPN and CDR2 SVGIG (reference sequence). V lost 5 bases to trimming and J lost 7 bases; unmatched junction nucleotides: 2. The CDR3 is made up of 12 amino acids. The CDR3 loop is CAWSSGGNEQFF. Here the CDR3 DNA reads TGTGCCTGGTCTAGCGGGGGAAATGAGCAGTTCTTC.

The J gene is TRBJ2-7, the V gene TRBV30, with 9 bases lining up with TRBD1. CDR3 length: 14 residues. The V segment lost 4 bases and the J segment 6 bases; nucleotides outside the gene matches: 10. The germline V gene has CDR1 GTSNPN and CDR2 SVGIG (reference sequence). As DNA, the CDR3 is TGTGCCTGGAACTTGGGACAGGGAGTGGGCGAGCAGTACTTC. Amino acid sequence: CAWNLGQGVGEQYF.

The CDR3, as DNA: TGTGCCAGCAGCCGTCCGGGACAGGGGCTTGAGCCCCAGCATTTT. It codes for CASSRPGQGLEPQHF. The rearrangement joins TRBV7-9 to TRBJ1-5; 10 bases align to TRBD1. This CDR3 has 15 residues. V shed 5 bases and J 8 bases; nucleotides not matched to a gene: 9. Per the germline V gene, CDR1 is SEHNR and CDR2 is FQNEAQ (reference sequence).

The CDR3 reads CASSEPLSSDTIANYGYTF. DNA of the CDR3: TGTGCCAGCAGTGAACCCCTCAGCTCCGACACGATAGCTAACTATGGCTACACCTTC. V usage is TRBV2 and J usage is TRBJ1-2; D unclear. V was shortened by 2 bases and J by 0 bases, with 22 bases between the two germline ends. This CDR3 spans 19 amino acids. Germline CDR1 and CDR2: SNHLY and FYNNEI.

This clone was seen only once. V is TRBV6-5 and J is TRBJ2-1, with TRBD2 matching 10 bases. This CDR3 has 15 amino acids. CDR1 is MNHEY, CDR2 SVGAGI, per germline. J gave up 8 bases and V 8 bases, and 12 bases lay outside the gene matches. The CDR3 spells CASSPGASGSYEQFF. DNA of the CDR3: TGTGCCAGCTCTCCTGGGGCTAGCGGGAGCTATGAGCAGTTCTTC.

The CDR3 protein is CSVETGTEANRQHF. DNA for the CDR3: TGCAGCGTTGAGACCGGGACAGAGGCGAATCGCCAGCATTTT. The chain combines TRBV29-1 with TRBJ1-5; 7 bases map to TRBD1. The germline CDR1 and CDR2 sequences are SQVTM and ANQGSEA. V was clipped by 3 bases and J by 12 bases; unmatched bases: 14. This CDR3 comprises 14 residues.

The count of this clone is one. Other DNA sequences in the same sample also yield this CDR3. The chain links TRBV29-1 to TRBJ2-1; D not resolved. V lost 4 bases and J lost 2, with 9 bases in between. This CDR3 comprises 13 residues. Germline values: CDR1 SQVTM, CDR2 ANQGSEA. The CDR3 spells CSVVKQTYNEQFF. The CDR3 DNA sequence: TGCAGCGTTGTTAAGCAGACCTACAATGAGCAGTTCTTC.

The CDR3 protein is CASSSRDSSLNEQFF. In DNA form, the CDR3 reads TGTGCCAGCAGCTCGAGGGACAGTTCGCTGAATGAGCAGTTCTTC. This chain uses TRBV9 with TRBJ2-1, with 7 bases identical to TRBD1. Per the germline V gene, CDR1 is SGDLS and CDR2 is YYNGEE. The CDR3 is made up of 15 amino acids. J lost 7 bases, V lost 4 bases, and 11 bases had no gene match.

This chain joins TRBV6-5 and TRBJ2-7; TRBD2 aligns across 9 bases. In germline, CDR1 is MNHEY, CDR2 SVGAGI. This CDR3 is 15 amino acids long. The V segment lost 0 bases and the J segment 3 bases; nucleotides outside the gene matches: 3. In nucleotides, the CDR3 is TGTGCCAGCAGTTACTCAAGCGGGAGGCTCTACGAGCAGTACTTC. Protein: CASSYSSGRLYEQYF.

The CDR3 is CASGISTDTQYF. CDR3 sequence (DNA): TGTGCCAGCGGGATTTCGACAGATACGCAGTATTTT. The chain is built from TRBV9 and TRBJ2-3; D is undetermined. CDR1 and CDR2 from the germline V gene are SGDLS and YYNGEE. V dropped 7 bases and J dropped 3 bases, with 9 bases sitting between them. The CDR3 spans 12 residues.

V gene TRBV6-6 combines with J gene TRBJ1-1; TRBD1 matches 9 bases. After removal of 6 bases from V and 4 bases from J, the junction contained 6 bases not matched to a gene. Germline CDR1 and CDR2: MNHNY and SVGAGI (reference sequence). The CDR3 sequence is 14 residues long. Here the CDR3 reads CASSPGQGSTEAFF. CDR3 DNA sequence: TGTGCCAGCAGCCCCGGACAGGGGTCCACTGAAGCTTTCTTT.

The chain couples TRBV25-1 to TRBJ2-7; D is perhaps TRBD1 or TRBD2 (5 bases each). This CDR3 has 14 amino acids. V gave up 5 bases and J gave up 0 bases, with 11 bases separating them. Germline CDR1 is MGHDK and CDR2 is SYGVNS. The CDR3 nucleotides read TGTGCCAGCAGTCCCTCCGGGGCCTCCTACGAGCAGTACTTC. Amino acids: CASSPSGASYEQYF.

V usage is TRBV4-1 and J usage is TRBJ2-7, with 11 bases lining up with TRBD2. This CDR3 region has 16 residues. Germline assignment: CDR1 MGHRA and CDR2 YSYEKL. V shed 5 bases and J 3 bases; nucleotides not matched to a gene: 9. The CDR3 DNA reads as TGCGCCAGCAGCGCGGTTGGGCTAGCGGGAGGCTACGAGCAGTACTTC. It encodes CASSAVGLAGGYEQYF.

The CDR3 DNA reads TGTGCCAGTTACACAGATACGCAGTATTTT. Translation: CASYTDTQYF. The chain joins TRBV30 to TRBJ2-3; D is uncertain. This CDR3 has 10 amino acids. CDR1 GTSNPN and CDR2 SVGIG come from the germline V gene (reference sequence). Trimming pared 8 bases from V and 2 bases from J, leaving 5 bases between. The complete variable domain, with remaining parts taken from reference TRBV30 and TRBJ2-3, reads SQTIHQWPATLVQPVGSPLSLECTVEGTSNPNLYWYRQAAGRGLQLLFYSVGIGQISSEVPQNLSASRPQDRQFILSSKKLLLSDSGFYLCASYTDTQYFGPGTRLTVL.

This clone occurred once. This chain uses TRBV5-1 with TRBJ2-3; TRBD1 or TRBD2 may be the D gene (5 bases each). The CDR3 loop spans 16 amino acids. The V end lost 4 bases, the J end lost 0 bases, and 15 bases lay between the germline ends. Per the germline V gene, CDR1 is SGHRS and CDR2 is YFSETQ. The CDR3: CASSIWGSLSTDTQYF. The CDR3, as DNA: TGCGCCAGCAGCATTTGGGGGTCCCTTAGCACAGATACGCAGTATTTT. Filled out from reference TRBV5-1 and TRBJ2-3, the complete variable domain reads KAGVTQTPRYLIKTRGQQVTLSCSPISGHRSVSWYQQTPGQGLQFLFEYFSETQRNKGNFPGRFSGRQFSNSRSEMNVSTLELGDSALYLCASSIWGSLSTDTQYFGPGTRLTVL.

This clone was recorded only once. The chain joins TRBV29-1 to TRBJ2-1; D gene unclear. Germline CDR1 reads SQVTM; CDR2 reads ANQGSEA. This CDR3 is built from 12 residues. Trimming removed 3 bases at V and 6 bases at J, with 9 bases between. In nucleotides, the CDR3 is TGCAGCGTTGAGGGTGATTCCAATGAGCAGTTCTTC. It translates to CSVEGDSNEQFF.

This rearrangement joins TRBV15 to TRBJ2-7, with a weak D call TRBD1 (5 bases). CDR1 and CDR2 (germline): LNHNV, YYDKDF (reference sequence). Trimming removed 5 bases from V and 5 bases from J, with 16 bases in between. The CDR3 spans 14 residues. CDR3 residues: CATSRLPRGDEQYF. The CDR3 DNA follows: TGTGCCACCAGCCGCCTACCTAGGGGCGACGAGCAGTACTTC.

The rearrangement uses TRBV28 and TRBJ2-1, with 10 bases fitting TRBD1. CDR1 is MDHEN, CDR2 SYDVKM, per germline. With 4 bases clipped from V and 0 bases from J, the junction kept 9 bases outside the gene matches. The CDR3 is 18 residues long. This chain's CDR3 is CASSSYPGQGSSYNEQFF. CDR3 bases: TGTGCCAGCAGTTCCTACCCGGGACAGGGGAGCTCCTACAATGAGCAGTTCTTC.

The chain is built from TRBV29-1 and TRBJ2-6, with 7 positions matching TRBD2. There are 19 residues in the CDR3. V gave up 2 bases and J gave up 0 bases; unmatched junction bases: 13. Germline CDR1 SQVTM, CDR2 ANQGSEA. CDR3 amino acids: CSVEWGGGSSSSGANVLTF. CDR3 nucleotides: TGCAGCGTTGAATGGGGTGGCGGGAGCTCAAGCTCTGGGGCCAACGTCCTGACTTTC.

V is TRBV5-8 and J is TRBJ1-1, with 10 positions matching TRBD1. Germline V gives CDR1 SGHTS, CDR2 YDEGEE. CDR3 size: 15 residues. Trimming cost V 3 bases and J 3 bases; bases outside gene matches: 5. CDR3 in amino acids: CASSWGGQGDTEAFF. In DNA, the CDR3 is TGTGCCAGCAGCTGGGGCGGACAGGGGGACACTGAAGCTTTCTTT. Full variable domain (missing parts from reference TRBV5-8 and TRBJ1-1): EAGVTQSPTHLIKTRGQQATLRCSPISGHTSVYWYQQALGLGLQFLLWYDEGEERNRGNFPPRFSGRQFPNYSSELNVNALELEDSALYLCASSWGGQGDTEAFFGQGTRLTVV.

This chain joins TRBV6-1 and TRBJ1-1; D not certain. Trimming shortened V by 6 bases and J by 5 bases, and 7 bases separated the two germline ends. The CDR3 length is 11 residues. Germline values: CDR1 MNHNS, CDR2 SASEGT. The CDR3 DNA reads TGTGCCAGCAGCGGACCTACTGAAGCTTTCTTT. Translating it yields CASSGPTEAFF.

This sequence joins TRBV4-1 and TRBJ2-3; no reliable D call. Germline CDR1 reads MGHRA; CDR2 reads YSYEKL. V dropped 1 base and J dropped 4 bases, with 9 bases sitting between them. The CDR3 is made up of 14 amino acids. The CDR3, as DNA: TGCGCCAGCAGCCAAGTGGTATCCGCAGATACGCAGTATTTT. Amino acids: CASSQVVSADTQYF.

This clone was seen a handful of times. Germline and junction disagree at one end, which may indicate a read error. The chain combines TRBV2 with TRBJ2-1; TRBD2 aligns across 11 bases. This CDR3 has 16 residues. Germline V gene lookup returns CDR1 SNHLY and CDR2 FYNNEI. The CDR3 DNA is TGTGCCAGCAGTGGGCCCGGGACTAGCGGCTACTATGAGCAGTTCTTC. Residues: CASSGPGTSGYYEQFF.